These 16 T cell receptor beta chains came from one sample sequenced in a study of shared clonotypes between healthy human individuals. The repertoire was sequenced with immunoSEQ multiplex PCR; TCRdb's copy has only in-frame clones and lacks some. Of about 660,000 clones listed, over 65% are singletons. The specimen sequenced was memory CD4+ T cells sorted from blood. The subset denotes: CD45RA-negative fraction. These receptors were obtained from a woman between 25 and 40 years old in good health.

For the CDR3, the DNA is TGCGCCAGCAGCCAGCTACATCTTGGACGGGAGGGCTCCTACGAGCAGTACTTC. Protein product: CASSQLHLGREGSYEQYF. The chain uses TRBV4-1 and TRBJ2-7; 8 bases fit TRBD2. CDR3 length: 18 residues. The germline CDR1 and CDR2 sequences are MGHRA and YSYEKL. J was trimmed by 0 bases and V by 3 bases; bases with no gene match: 13.

The gene calls are TRBV29-1 and TRBJ1-3; D is ambiguous. Germline values: CDR1 SQVTM, CDR2 ANQGSEA. Trimming cost V 6 bases and J 1 base, with 10 bases left between them. The CDR3 length is 13 residues. CDR3 bases: TGCAGCGTGAGGGTACCTTCTGGAAACACCATATATTTT. This translates into CSVRVPSGNTIYF.

This chain uses TRBV9 with TRBJ1-5; no clear D gene. V lost 0 bases to trimming and J lost 6 bases, with 10 bases between them. The germline V gene encodes CDR1 SGDLS and CDR2 YYNGEE. There are 14 residues in the CDR3. CDR3 coding DNA: TGTGCCAGCAGCGTAGGTCCCTTGTCTCAGCCCCAGCATTTT. Amino acids: CASSVGPLSQPQHF.

This chain links TRBV11-2 with TRBJ2-7; 10 nucleotides agree with TRBD2. V dropped 5 bases and J dropped 5; count of bases not matched to a gene: 9. Germline loops: CDR1 SGHAT, CDR2 FQNNGV. The CDR3 has 15 residues. The CDR3 nucleotides are TGTGCCAGCAGCACAGAGCGGGAGGGCCACAACGAGCAGTACTTC. Encoded protein: CASSTEREGHNEQYF.

This clone was seen repeatedly, ten times or more. J is TRBJ1-1 and V is TRBV30, with D tentatively TRBD1 (5 bases). The CDR3 is made up of 14 amino acids. Germline CDR1 and CDR2: GTSNPN and SVGIG (reference sequence). V was shortened by 2 bases and J by 5 bases, with 15 bases between the two germline ends. CDR3 in DNA: TGTGCCTGGAGTAGGGCAGGGTCAAAAACTGAAGCTTTCTTT. It is translated as CAWSRAGSKTEAFF.

The CDR3 reads CASSHESQRGDTQYF. CDR3 nucleotides: TGCGCCAGCAGCCACGAGTCACAACGGGGAGATACGCAGTATTTT. This sequence joins TRBV4-1 and TRBJ2-3, with D perhaps matching TRBD2 (5 bases). Trimming shortened V by 3 bases and J by 5 bases, and 15 bases separated the two germline ends. The CDR3 is made up of 15 amino acids. The germline CDR1 and CDR2 sequences are MGHRA and YSYEKL.

This clone came up a few times. V gene TRBV7-8 combines with J gene TRBJ2-1; 9 bases match TRBD1. The CDR3 contains 13 residues. The ends lost 5 bases at V and 7 bases at J; junction bases unmatched: 3. Germline V gives CDR1 SGHVS, CDR2 FQNEAQ. CDR3 coding DNA: TGTGCCAGCAGCCGAGACAGGGGGAATGAGCAGTTCTTC. Its translation is CASSRDRGNEQFF.

The rearrangement links TRBV18 to TRBJ2-6, with a tentative D call TRBD1 (6 bases). The CDR3 has 14 amino acids. CDR1 is KGHSH, CDR2 LQKENI, per germline. V was pared by 2 bases and J by 9 bases, with 11 bases between. The CDR3 sequence: CASSPVQGYNVLTF. As DNA, the CDR3 is TGTGCCAGCTCACCAGTTCAGGGGTACAACGTCCTGACTTTC.

This clone showed up just a few times. V is TRBV27 and J is TRBJ2-3; D is undetermined. Germline V lookup: CDR1 MNHEY, CDR2 SMNVEV (reference sequence). With 2 bases removed from V and 8 bases from J, the gap between germline ends came to 14 bases. This CDR3 contains 14 residues. The CDR3 loop is CASSLTSSVGTQYF. The CDR3 region has the DNA TGTGCCAGCAGTTTAACCAGTAGTGTAGGTACGCAGTATTTT.

This clone appeared many times. This chain uses TRBV28 with TRBJ1-2; D is possibly TRBD1 (5 bases). V lost 6 bases and J lost 4, with 15 bases in between. CDR3 length: 14 amino acids. CDR1 and CDR2 (germline): MDHEN, SYDVKM. DNA of the CDR3: TGTGCCAGCAGCGCTCCCGGGACGATCTATGGCTACACCTTC. The encoded protein is CASSAPGTIYGYTF.

This clone was seen only once. Different DNA sequences within this sample yield the same CDR3. The chain uses TRBV6-1 and TRBJ1-5; D remains ambiguous. In germline, CDR1 is MNHNS, CDR2 SASEGT. The CDR3 extends over 13 amino acids. V lost 1 base and J 1 base, leaving 2 bases between the germline ends. As DNA, the CDR3 is TGTGCCAGCAGTGAAGTCAGCAATCAGCCCCAGCATTTT. This gives the protein CASSEVSNQPQHF.

The chain joins TRBV14 to TRBJ2-1; 7 bases match TRBD2. Trimming took 1 base from V and 4 from J; bases not matched to a gene: 7. The CDR3 runs 16 residues. Germline lookup yields CDR1 SGHDN and CDR2 FVKESK. The CDR3, as DNA: TGTGCCAGCAGCCAAGTTGGCGGGAGCCTTTACAATGAGCAGTTCTTC. This gives the protein CASSQVGGSLYNEQFF.

This chain connects TRBV7-9 to TRBJ1-1, with D unresolved. The CDR3 contains 13 residues. In germline, CDR1 is SEHNR, CDR2 FQNEAQ (reference sequence). The V end was cut by 5 bases, the J end by 0 bases, with 7 bases between. CDR3 loop: CASSTYLNTEAFF. The CDR3 DNA follows: TGTGCCAGCAGCACGTACTTGAACACTGAAGCTTTCTTT.

The chain employs TRBV2 and TRBJ1-4; D unresolved. This CDR3 is 14 amino acids long. V was pared by 4 bases and J by 0 bases, with 6 bases between. Germline lookup yields CDR1 SNHLY and CDR2 FYNNEI. For the CDR3, the DNA is TGTGCCAGCAGTGCCGGACCAACTAATGAAAAACTGTTTTTT. Encoded protein: CASSAGPTNEKLFF.

This clone appeared a few times. The chain recombines TRBV11-2 with TRBJ1-1, with D possibly TRBD1 on 5 matching bases. CDR3 size: 15 residues. CDR1 and CDR2 (germline): SGHAT, FQNNGV. Trimming took off 1 base at V and 8 bases at J, with 17 bases between the two ends. This CDR3 is CASSLARSGALEAFF. The CDR3 DNA follows: TGTGCCAGCAGCTTAGCCCGCTCTGGGGCCTTAGAAGCTTTCTTT. The full variable domain, its missing parts supplied by reference TRBV11-2 and TRBJ1-1, is EAGVAQSPRYKIIEKRQSVAFWCNPISGHATLYWYQQILGQGPKLLIQFQNNGVVDDSQLPKDRFSAERLKGVDSTLKIQPAKLEDSAVYLCASSLARSGALEAFFGQGTRLTVV.

The chain recombines TRBV6-1 with TRBJ1-3; no clear D gene. This CDR3 has 14 residues. Germline values: CDR1 MNHNS, CDR2 SASEGT. V lost 1 base, J lost 0 bases, and 4 bases lay in between. The CDR3 DNA reads TGTGCCAGCAGTGAAGTGCACTCTGGAAACACCATATATTTT. Amino acids: CASSEVHSGNTIYF.